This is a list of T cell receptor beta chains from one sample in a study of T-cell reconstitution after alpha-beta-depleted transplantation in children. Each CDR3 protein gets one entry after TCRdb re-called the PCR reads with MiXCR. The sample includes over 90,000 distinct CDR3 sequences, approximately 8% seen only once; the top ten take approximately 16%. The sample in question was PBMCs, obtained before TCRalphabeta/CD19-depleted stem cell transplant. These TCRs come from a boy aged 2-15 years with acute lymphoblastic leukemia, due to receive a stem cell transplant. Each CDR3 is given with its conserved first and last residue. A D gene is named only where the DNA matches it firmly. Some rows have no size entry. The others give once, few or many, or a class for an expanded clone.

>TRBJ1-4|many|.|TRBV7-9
TGTGCCAGCAGCTTAGCTGGAAGGGCCGACGAAAAACTGTTTTTT
CASSLAGRADEKLFF
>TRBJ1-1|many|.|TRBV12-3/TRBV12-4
TGTGCCAGCAGCCTCCCTGTGACCACTGAAGCTTTCTTT
CASSLPVTTEAFF
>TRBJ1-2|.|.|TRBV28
TGTGCCAGCAGGGGAACAACTCTAAAGGACTATGGCTACACCTTC
CASRGTTLKDYGYTF
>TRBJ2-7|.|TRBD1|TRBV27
TGTGCCAGCAGACAACAGGGGACCTACGAGCAGTACTTC
CASRQQGTYEQYF
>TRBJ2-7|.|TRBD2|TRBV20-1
TGCAGTGCTACCCGAACTAGCGGCTACGAGCAGTACTTC
CSATRTSGYEQYF
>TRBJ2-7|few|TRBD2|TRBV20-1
TGCAGTGCTAGAGATTTGCGGGGGGGCATTTACGAGCAGTACTTC
CSARDLRGGIYEQYF
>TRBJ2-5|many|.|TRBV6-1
TGTGCCAGCAGGCCCGAGACAGGTGACGAGACCCAGTACTTC
CASRPETGDETQYF
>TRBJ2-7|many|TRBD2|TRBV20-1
TGCAGTGCGACCCCTAGCGGGGTCTCCTACGAGCAGTACTTC
CSATPSGVSYEQYF
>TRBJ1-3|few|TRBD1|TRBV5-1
TGCGCCAGCAGCTCTGGGGACAGGGGAAACACCATATATTTT
CASSSGDRGNTIYF
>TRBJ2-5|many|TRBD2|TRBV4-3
TGCGCCAGCAGCCAAGAGGGACTAGCGGGGGGATTCCAAGAGACCCAGTACTTC
CASSQEGLAGGFQETQYF
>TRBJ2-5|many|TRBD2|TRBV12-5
TGTGCTAGTGGCATGGGACTAGCGGGGGAGTACCAAGAGACCCAGTACTTC
CASGMGLAGEYQETQYF
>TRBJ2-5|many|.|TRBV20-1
TGCAGTGCTAGAGATCTTCTGACGTACCAAGAGACCCAGTACTTC
CSARDLLTYQETQYF
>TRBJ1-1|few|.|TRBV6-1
TGTGCCAGTAGTAGGGACTACACTGAAGCTTTCTTT
CASSRDYTEAFF
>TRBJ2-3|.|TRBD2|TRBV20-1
TGCAGTGCTAGAGATGAGGGAAGCGGGGGGAGCACAGATACGCAGTATTTT
CSARDEGSGGSTDTQYF
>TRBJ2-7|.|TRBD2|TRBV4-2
TGTGCCAGCAGCCAAGTTGCTAGCGGGGGGTCCTACGAGCAGTACTTC
CASSQVASGGSYEQYF
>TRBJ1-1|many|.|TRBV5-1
TGCGCCAGCAGCTTGGGACGGCTGAACACTGAAGCTTTCTTT
CASSLGRLNTEAFF
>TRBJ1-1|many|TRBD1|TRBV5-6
TGTGCCAGCAGCTCCCGACAGGGCCTCACTGAAGCTTTCTTT
CASSSRQGLTEAFF
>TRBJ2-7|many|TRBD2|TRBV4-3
TGCGCCAGCAGCCAAGATATTCCTAGCGGGGACGATCTCCGCGAGCAGTACTTC
CASSQDIPSGDDLREQYF
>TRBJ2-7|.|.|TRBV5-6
TGTGCCAGCAGCTTCTCGACTGAAGAAAGCTACGAGCAGTACTTC
CASSFSTEESYEQYF
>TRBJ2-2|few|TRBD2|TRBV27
TGTGCCAGCAGCCCAGCGGGGGGGCCCGGCACCGGGGAGCTGTTTTTT
CASSPAGGPGTGELFF
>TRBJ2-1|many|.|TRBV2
TGTGCCTGCTGTGGGCCTCTTTCGGACAGAAAAGGCTCCTACAATGAGCAGTTCTTC
CACCGPLSDRKGSYNEQFF
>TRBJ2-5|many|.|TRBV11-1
TGTGCCAGCAGCTTCTCCGGAACCCAAGAGACCCAGTACTTC
CASSFSGTQETQYF
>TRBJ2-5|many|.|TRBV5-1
TGCGCCAGCAGCTTGGCCTCCGGGGGCCAGGGAGAGACCCAGTACTTC
CASSLASGGQGETQYF
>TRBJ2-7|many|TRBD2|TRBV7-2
TGTGCCAGCAGCTTAGGGGGGGGGTACGAGCAGTACTTC
CASSLGGGYEQYF
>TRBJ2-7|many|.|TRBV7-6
TGTGCCAGCAGCCTCACTAGCCTAAGCTCCTACGAGCAGTACTTC
CASSLTSLSSYEQYF
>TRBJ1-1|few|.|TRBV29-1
TGCAGCGTTGATTCAGGGACCACTGAAGCTTTCTTT
CSVDSGTTEAFF
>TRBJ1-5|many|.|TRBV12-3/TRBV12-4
TGTGCCAGCAGTTTGGACGGGGATAGCAATCAGCCCCAGCATTTT
CASSLDGDSNQPQHF
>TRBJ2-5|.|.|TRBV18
TGTGCCAGCTCACGATGGGGGGACAGTCAAGAGACCCAGTACTTC
CASSRWGDSQETQYF
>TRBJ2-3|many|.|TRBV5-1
TGCGCCAGCAGCTTGCGGTCGGGCACAGATACGCAGTATTTT
CASSLRSGTDTQYF
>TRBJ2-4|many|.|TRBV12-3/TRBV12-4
TGTGCCAGCAGTTTCGCCGGACAAACGAAGAGAAACATTCAGTACTTC
CASSFAGQTKRNIQYF
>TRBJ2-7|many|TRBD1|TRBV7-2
TGTGCCAGCAGCTTAGACCCAGGACAGGGGCTCTACGAGCAGTACTTC
CASSLDPGQGLYEQYF
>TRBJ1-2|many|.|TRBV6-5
TGTGCCAGCAGTTACGAAAGGGAGGTCTATGGCTACACCTTC
CASSYEREVYGYTF
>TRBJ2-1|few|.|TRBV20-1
TGCAGTGCTGGGCCCGCGGACCCTAACAACTACAATGAGCAGTTCTTC
CSAGPADPNNYNEQFF
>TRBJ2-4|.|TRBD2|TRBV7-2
TGTGCCAGCAGCTCCCGAGGACTAGCGGGGGGGCAGGAAAACATTCAGTACTTC
CASSSRGLAGGQENIQYF
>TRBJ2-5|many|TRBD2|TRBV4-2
TGTGCCAGCAGCCCGTCTGCTAGCGGGGGGGCCGAAGAGACCCAGTACTTC
CASSPSASGGAEETQYF
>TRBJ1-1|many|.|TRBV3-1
TGTGCCAGCAGCCCAAATAGACTGATGAACACTGAAGCTTTCTTT
CASSPNRLMNTEAFF
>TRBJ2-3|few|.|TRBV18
TGTGCCAGCTCACCGGCAGGACACCGCACAGATACGCAGTATTTT
CASSPAGHRTDTQYF
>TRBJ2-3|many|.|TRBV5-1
TGCGCCAGCAGCTTGGCAGGGCGCACAGATACGCAGTATTTT
CASSLAGRTDTQYF
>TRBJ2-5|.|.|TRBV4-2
TGTGCCAGCAGCCAAGGTCAGGAGGAGACCCAGTACTTC
CASSQGQEETQYF
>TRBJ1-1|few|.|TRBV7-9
TGTGCCAGCAGCTTGACCGCGAACACTGAAGCTTTCTTT
CASSLTANTEAFF
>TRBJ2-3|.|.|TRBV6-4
TGTGCCAGCAGTGATTCGGACGAAAGCACAGATACGCAGTATTTT
CASSDSDESTDTQYF
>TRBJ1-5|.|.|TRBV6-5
TGTGCCAGCAGTTACTCGAATTCACCCACACAGGGCGGGGATCAGCCCCAGCATTTT
CASSYSNSPTQGGDQPQHF
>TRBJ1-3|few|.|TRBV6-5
TGTGCCAGCAGTTACGCGGGAACACCCGGTTACACCATATATTTT
CASSYAGTPGYTIYF
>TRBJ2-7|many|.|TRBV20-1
TGCAGTGCTGCCGGGACCGACTACGAGCAGTACTTC
CSAAGTDYEQYF
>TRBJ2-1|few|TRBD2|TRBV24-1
TGTGCCACCAGTGATTCCTGGACTAGCGGGGGGGGTGAGCAGTTCTTC
CATSDSWTSGGGEQFF
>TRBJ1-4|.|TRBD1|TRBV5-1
TGCGCCAGCAGTGCAGGGGGGGCAACTAATGAAAAACTGTTTTTT
CASSAGGATNEKLFF
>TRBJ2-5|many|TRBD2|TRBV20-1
TGCAGTGCTAGACCCACTAGCGGAAATGGACAAGAGACCCAGTACTTC
CSARPTSGNGQETQYF
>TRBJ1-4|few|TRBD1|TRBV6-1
TGTGCCAGCAGCGACAGGGGTGTGGAAAAACTGTTTTTT
CASSDRGVEKLFF